The 31 T cell receptor beta chains below all came from one sample that was sequenced in a study of blood T cell repertoires in COVID-19. Libraries were prepared by immunoSEQ multiplex PCR; TCRdb keeps only in-frame clonotypes and omits some of them. Of roughly 8,300 clones listed, approximately 87% are singletons. The sequenced material came from peripheral blood. These receptors were taken from a man in his 60s with acute or convalescent COVID-19.

A few counts support this clone. The CDR3 spells CASSFLSGTDTQYF. Written as DNA, the CDR3 is TGTGCCAGCAGTTTTCTTTCTGGCACAGATACGCAGTATTTT. The chain combines TRBV28 with TRBJ2-3; no clear D gene. Germline CDR1 MDHEN, CDR2 SYDVKM. V was clipped by 3 bases and J by 1 base, with 8 bases between them. This CDR3 spans 14 amino acids.

The chain uses TRBV6-2 or TRBV6-3 and TRBJ2-1, with 8 bases lining up with TRBD2. CDR1 and CDR2 (germline): MNHEY, SVGEGT. This CDR3 is built from 14 residues. V shed 4 bases, J shed 7 bases, and the junction held 6 bases outside the gene matches. The CDR3 bases are TGTGCCAGCAGTTGGGCGGGGGGCTTTAATGAGCAGTTCTTC. The encoded protein is CASSWAGGFNEQFF.

The rearrangement uses TRBV11-2 and TRBJ2-5; 9 nucleotides align to TRBD2. This CDR3 spans 17 amino acids. The germline gives CDR1 SGHAT, CDR2 FQNNGV. Trimming removed 1 base from V and 5 bases from J; junction bases left unmatched: 11. The CDR3 loop is CASSLGGLAGLGETQYF. The CDR3 nucleotides read TGTGCCAGCAGCTTAGGGGGCCTAGCGGGGCTTGGGGAGACCCAGTACTTC.

The chain is built from TRBV5-6 and TRBJ1-1; D uncertain. Germline loops: CDR1 SGHDT, CDR2 YYEEEE. V was clipped by 0 bases and J by 4 bases, with 7 bases between them. This CDR3 is built from 13 residues. This CDR3 is CASSLGSGTEAFF. DNA for the CDR3: TGTGCCAGCAGCTTGGGTTCAGGCACTGAAGCTTTCTTT.

The rearrangement uses TRBV3-1 (or the pseudogene TRBV3-2) and TRBJ2-7, with 8 bases that match TRBD2. The germline CDR1 and CDR2 sequences are LGHDT and YNNKEL (reference sequence). The CDR3 is made up of 16 amino acids. Trimming cost V 0 bases and J 4 bases; bases outside gene matches: 8. The CDR3 DNA sequence: TGTGCCAGCAGCCAAGATCGTCATAGCGGGGAATACGAGCAGTACGTC. Translation: CASSQDRHSGEYEQYV.

The chain recombines TRBV2 with TRBJ1-6, with 7 bases matching TRBD1. In germline, CDR1 is SNHLY, CDR2 FYNNEI. V gave up 6 bases and J gave up 7 bases; unmatched junction bases: 3. CDR3 length equals 13 residues. The CDR3 sequence: CASRTGWNSPLHF. The DNA of the CDR3 is TGTGCCAGCAGGACAGGGTGGAATTCACCCCTCCACTTT.

The V gene is TRBV5-1, the J gene TRBJ2-2; no firm D call. Germline-derived CDR1 and CDR2 are SGHRS and YFSETQ. The CDR3 is 16 residues long. Trimming removed 3 bases at V and 5 bases at J, with 17 bases between. The CDR3 DNA reads TGCGCCAGCAGCTCGAAAGACGCCCGGGTTACCGGGGAGCTGTTTTTT. Its translation is CASSSKDARVTGELFF.

The chain links TRBV7-8 to TRBJ1-2; D may be TRBD1 (6 bases). CDR1 is SGHVS, CDR2 FQNEAQ, per germline. This CDR3 comprises 15 residues. V lost 6 bases to trimming and J lost 6 bases, with 20 bases between them. This CDR3 reads CASSSQGLPSDGYTF. The CDR3 nucleotides are TGTGCCAGCAGTTCACAGGGTTTACCCTCGGATGGCTACACCTTC.

The gene calls are TRBV2 and TRBJ2-7; no firm D call. V lost 6 bases, J lost 6 bases, and 12 bases lay in between. This CDR3 is 12 amino acids long. Per the germline V gene, CDR1 is SNHLY and CDR2 is FYNNEI. CDR3 protein: CASRADLGEQYV. DNA of the CDR3: TGTGCCAGCAGAGCCGACTTGGGCGAGCAGTACGTC.

The gene calls are TRBV28 and TRBJ1-1; 7 nucleotides line up with TRBD1. Germline loops: CDR1 MDHEN, CDR2 SYDVKM. The CDR3 spans 14 residues. V was pared by 4 bases and J by 1 base, with 3 bases of the junction left unmatched. CDR3 residues: CASSSGGKNTEAFF. Here the CDR3 DNA reads TGTGCCAGCAGTTCAGGGGGGAAGAACACTGAAGCTTTCTTT.

The CDR3 DNA reads as TGTGCCAGCAGTTTCGGGACAGCCAATTCACCCCTCCACTTT. This encodes CASSFGTANSPLHF. The chain links TRBV27 to TRBJ1-6; TRBD1 matches at 7 bases. The germline V gene encodes CDR1 MNHEY and CDR2 SMNVEV (reference sequence). The CDR3 runs to 14 residues. V lost 3 bases and J lost 7; bases outside the gene matches: 3.

This clone came up once. The genes are TRBV7-9 and TRBJ1-5; possibly TRBD1 for D (6 bases). Germline-derived CDR1 and CDR2 are SEHNR and FQNEAQ (reference sequence). The CDR3 is made up of 15 amino acids. The germline V and J ends were trimmed by 5 bases and 4 bases, with 15 bases remaining between them. The CDR3 sequence: CASSQGGAGNQPQHF. CDR3 bases: TGTGCCAGCAGCCAAGGGGGGGCAGGTAATCAGCCCCAGCATTTT.

This chain uses TRBV7-2 with TRBJ2-4; possibly TRBD2 for D (5 bases). The CDR3 runs 16 residues. The germline gives CDR1 SGHTA, CDR2 FQGNSA. V was trimmed by 5 bases and J by 0 bases, leaving 14 bases between them. The DNA of the CDR3 is TGTGCCAGCAGCGTTACCGCCGGACTAGCCAAAAACATTCAGTACTTC. It yields the protein CASSVTAGLAKNIQYF.

The rearrangement uses TRBV28 and TRBJ2-2, with D perhaps TRBD1 (6 bases). Trimming pared 6 bases from V and 3 bases from J, leaving 14 bases between. The germline V gene has CDR1 MDHEN and CDR2 SYDVKM. The CDR3 loop spans 15 amino acids. CDR3 sequence reads: CASSTGHLYTGELFF. For the CDR3, the DNA is TGTGCCAGCAGCACGGGACACCTATACACCGGGGAGCTGTTTTTT.

The sample holds one count of this clone. As DNA, the CDR3 is TGTGCCAGCAGCGCCCACAGGGGCTCCTACGAGCAGTACGTC. It specifies CASSAHRGSYEQYV. This sequence joins TRBV21-1 and TRBJ2-7; the D call TRBD1 from the table was never checked on the DNA. TRBV21-1 is termed a pseudogene. This CDR3 has 14 amino acids.

This sequence joins TRBV14 and TRBJ2-3, with 10 bases that match TRBD2. From germline, CDR1 is SGHDN and CDR2 FVKESK. The CDR3 runs 12 residues. V was pared by 1 base and J by 15 bases, with 4 bases of the junction left unmatched. In DNA form, the CDR3 reads TGTGCCAGCAGCCAAGGACTAGCGGGCCTCTATTTT. This sequence encodes CASSQGLAGLYF.

The J gene is TRBJ2-2, the V gene TRBV4-1; D remains unclear. Germline CDR1 MGHRA, CDR2 YSYEKL. The CDR3 consists of 15 residues. With 0 bases removed from V and 3 bases from J, the gap between germline ends came to 8 bases. The CDR3 is CASSQEGSYTGELFF. For the CDR3, the DNA is TGCGCCAGCAGCCAAGAGGGCTCCTACACCGGGGAGCTGTTTTTT.

The chain joins TRBV5-6 to TRBJ1-1; 7 bases are a match to TRBD1. Germline loops: CDR1 SGHDT, CDR2 YYEEEE. The CDR3 contains 15 residues. With V trimmed by 4 bases and J by 1 base, 7 bases remained unmatched. The CDR3 DNA reads as TGTGCCAGCAGCGACCAGGGACAGAAGAACACTGAAGCTTTCTTT. Translated, it gives CASSDQGQKNTEAFF.

In its sample, this clone was seen a few times. This chain uses TRBV2 with TRBJ1-5; TRBD1 is a possible D gene (6 bases). This CDR3 comprises 14 residues. V lost 5 bases, J lost 3 bases, and 11 bases lay in between. Germline loops: CDR1 SNHLY, CDR2 FYNNEI. The CDR3: CASSRPGANQPQHF. The CDR3, as DNA: TGTGCCAGCAGTCGGCCAGGGGCCAATCAGCCCCAGCATTTT.

This sequence joins TRBV6-1 and TRBJ1-5; D perhaps matches TRBD1 (5 bases). The germline gives CDR1 MNHNS, CDR2 SASEGT. The CDR3 loop spans 15 amino acids. The germline V and J ends were trimmed by 3 bases and 0 bases, with 9 bases remaining between them. DNA of the CDR3: TGTGCCAGCAGTGATCTAAGGGGTAGCAATCAGCCCCAGCATTTT. Protein product: CASSDLRGSNQPQHF.

This clone was seen only a few times. The chain is built from TRBV18 and TRBJ2-7, with D tentatively TRBD1 (6 bases). The CDR3 runs 12 residues. Trimming pared 4 bases from V and 5 bases from J, leaving 9 bases between. Germline loops: CDR1 KGHSH, CDR2 LQKENI. DNA for the CDR3: TGTGCCAGCTCACAGCACAGGGACGAGCAGTACTTC. This sequence encodes CASSQHRDEQYF.

The chain joins TRBV5-6 to TRBJ1-4; D possibly corresponds to TRBD1 (5 bases). Deletions cut 7 bases from V and 5 bases from J, with 15 bases between. Looked up from germline, CDR1 is SGHDT and CDR2 is YYEEEE. The CDR3 length is 14 residues. The CDR3 here is CASSMGGMNEKLFF. As DNA, the CDR3 is TGTGCCAGCTCCATGGGGGGGATGAATGAAAAACTGTTTTTT.

The chain has TRBV4-1 and TRBJ1-1; maybe TRBD1 (5 bases). Germline values: CDR1 MGHRA, CDR2 YSYEKL. V lost 6 bases and J 1 base, leaving 12 bases between the germline ends. This CDR3 spans 14 amino acids. Here the CDR3 DNA reads TGCGCCAGCAGGGGGCTCCTCAAGAACACTGAAGCTTTCTTT. This sequence encodes CASRGLLKNTEAFF.

The rearrangement joins TRBV5-6 to TRBJ2-5; 12 bases agree with TRBD2. The CDR3 runs to 13 residues. Unmatched junction bases numbered 2, after V lost 4 bases and J lost 7 bases. CDR1 and CDR2 from the germline V gene are SGHDT and YYEEEE. The CDR3, as DNA: TGTGCCAGCAGCCCTAGCGGGGGGGGGACCCAGTACTTC. Translated, it gives CASSPSGGGTQYF.

The chain combines TRBV11-3 with TRBJ2-5, with 8 bases fitting TRBD1. Germline CDR1 is SGHNT and CDR2 is YENEEA. The J segment lost 4 bases and the V segment lost 6 bases, leaving 10 bases of the junction unmatched. The CDR3 is 15 residues long. CDR3 residues: CASSQGAGAPETQYF. CDR3 DNA sequence: TGTGCCAGCAGTCAGGGGGCAGGAGCCCCAGAGACCCAGTACTTC.

In this sample, this clone turned up once. Here the CDR3 reads CASSPRTSGTLMTYEQYF. As DNA, the CDR3 is TGTGCCAGCAGCCCCCGGACTAGCGGGACCCTAATGACCTACGAGCAGTACTTC. The chain carries TRBV9 and TRBJ2-7; TRBD2 agrees at 12 bases. Germline CDR1 SGDLS, CDR2 YYNGEE. This CDR3 region has 18 residues. The ends lost 4 bases at V and 2 bases at J; junction bases unmatched: 13.

The chain couples TRBV28 to TRBJ1-3; maybe TRBD1 (5 bases). The CDR3 loop spans 14 amino acids. V was trimmed by 3 bases and J by 3 bases, leaving 9 bases between them. CDR1 is MDHEN, CDR2 SYDVKM, per germline. CDR3 in DNA: TGTGCCAGCAGTTTGCCAGGGCATGGAAACACCATATATTTT. Its translation is CASSLPGHGNTIYF.

The rearrangement links TRBV7-6 to TRBJ2-7; 9 nucleotides line up with TRBD2. From germline, CDR1 is SGHVS and CDR2 FNYEAQ. CDR3 length equals 15 residues. V lost 1 base, J lost 2 bases, and 3 bases stayed unmatched. The CDR3 loop reads CASSLGTSVTYEQYF. The DNA of the CDR3 is TGTGCCAGCAGCTTAGGGACTAGCGTAACCTACGAGCAGTACTTC.

CDR3 nucleotide sequence: TGCGCCAGCAGCCCCCGGGGGGGTCAGCCCCAGCATTTT. This encodes CASSPRGGQPQHF. V is TRBV5-1 and J is TRBJ1-5; D may be TRBD1 (5 bases). This CDR3 is 13 amino acids long. Trimming took 4 bases from V and 6 from J, leaving 11 bases between them. CDR1 and CDR2 from the germline V gene are SGHRS and YFSETQ.

The gene calls are TRBV19 and TRBJ2-7; maybe TRBD2 (6 bases). Germline values: CDR1 LNHDA, CDR2 SQIVND (reference sequence). This CDR3 spans 15 amino acids. V gave up 2 bases and J gave up 1 base, with 12 bases separating them. The CDR3 DNA reads as TGTGCCAGTAGTATACCGCGGGACGGATCCTACGAGCAGTACGTC. Translated, it gives CASSIPRDGSYEQYV.

The chain links TRBV9 to TRBJ1-1; D not resolved. Trimming cost V 0 bases and J 5 bases, with 8 bases left between them. The CDR3 has 13 residues. From germline, CDR1 is SGDLS and CDR2 YYNGEE. CDR3 nucleotide sequence: TGTGCCAGCAGCGTAGGACTCTTAACTGAAGCTTTCTTT. Its translation: CASSVGLLTEAFF.